The 21 T cell receptor beta chains below were found in one sample sequenced in a study of CD8 T cells in ankylosing spondylitis (TCRdb year 2017). Broader findings and caveats from the paper: A TCR beta motif made up of roughly eight highly homologous amino acid variants appeared to be characteristic of blood from ankylosing spondylitis patients.

These TCRs' antigens remain unknown. Library construction relied on 5' RACE. Sequencing was performed on an Illumina HiSeq 2500. Using fastp trimming at Q25 and MiXCR clonotype assembly, TCRdb reanalyzed the public sequencing data and kept in-frame beta chains. Duplicate CDR3 protein sequences are folded into a single record with the most common DNA and genes. For this sample the table gives some 800,000 distinct CDR3 sequences, of which over 9.5% were detected only once. The ten largest clones capture approximately 0.46% of the sample. The sequencing sample was made of blood, either unsorted or a sorted T cell fraction (not recorded which). Source of these receptors: a male donor with ankylosing spondylitis.

The gene calls are TRBV20-1 and TRBJ2-3; weak D call: TRBD2 (5 bases). This CDR3 contains 11 residues. Germline V gives CDR1 DFQATT, CDR2 SNEGSKA (reference sequence). The germline V and J ends were trimmed by 6 bases and 9 bases, with 13 bases remaining between them. The CDR3: CSAPIARTQYF. DNA of the CDR3: TGCAGTGCACCAATAGCGAGGACGCAGTATTTT.

Only one count was recorded for this clonotype. This chain uses TRBV10-1 with TRBJ2-1; possibly TRBD2 for D (7 bases). The V gene lost 2 bases and the J gene lost 7 bases, with 18 bases spanning the gap. The CDR3 loop spans 16 amino acids. Germline V gene lookup returns CDR1 WNHNN and CDR2 SYGVQD (reference sequence). CDR3: CASSEGGGRGSNEQFF. DNA for the CDR3: TGCGCCAGCAGTGAGGGGGGCGGGAGAGGATCAAATGAGCAGTTCTTC.

The chain uses TRBV18 and TRBJ2-1; possibly TRBD2 for D (5 bases). V was trimmed by 0 bases and J by 6 bases, leaving 15 bases between them. Germline V lookup: CDR1 KGHSH, CDR2 LQKENI. The CDR3 spans 16 residues. The CDR3 loop reads CASSPPGGFTANEQFF. The CDR3 DNA sequence: TGTGCCAGCTCACCACCTGGCGGGTTTACGGCCAATGAGCAGTTCTTC.

This chain uses TRBV7-8 with TRBJ2-7; the match to TRBD2 covers 11 bases. Unmatched junction bases numbered 5, after V lost 4 bases and J lost 3 bases. The CDR3 is 15 residues long. CDR1 is SGHVS and CDR2 is FQNEAQ in the germline V gene. Here the CDR3 DNA reads TGTGCCAGCAGCTCAAGACTAGCGGGGATCTACGAGCAGTACTTC. This sequence encodes CASSSRLAGIYEQYF.

The table lists this clonotype with a few counts. This chain connects TRBV20-1 to TRBJ2-7; the D gene is possibly TRBD1 (7 bases). This CDR3 spans 15 amino acids. From germline, CDR1 is DFQATT and CDR2 SNEGSKA (reference sequence). Trimming removed 5 bases from V and 5 bases from J, with 22 bases in between. Here the CDR3 DNA reads TGCAGTGCTCCAAAAGAGGGCAGGGGGGAAAACGAGCAGTACTTC. This encodes CSAPKEGRGENEQYF.

This clonotype was picked up many times. This chain links TRBV6-5 with TRBJ2-5; the match to TRBD1 covers 7 bases. The CDR3 length is 14 residues. CDR1 and CDR2 from the germline V gene are MNHEY and SVGAGI. V lost 4 bases and J lost 5; bases outside the gene matches: 7. CDR3 bases: TGTGCCAGCAGTTTCAAGGGGGCTCGGGAGACCCAGTACTTC. Protein product: CASSFKGARETQYF.

In this sample, this clonotype turned up a few times. The V gene is TRBV6-2 or TRBV6-3, the J gene TRBJ2-7; D may correspond to TRBD1 or TRBD2 (5 bases each). The CDR3 is 13 residues long. Germline V gene sequence: CDR1 MNHEY, CDR2 SVGEGT. V lost 7 bases and J lost 9, with 19 bases in between. CDR3 bases: TGTGCCAGCACCAATCCCGGGGCCCTCCCGCAGTACTTC. Its translation is CASTNPGALPQYF.

The chain couples TRBV5-6 to TRBJ2-2; D may match TRBD1 or TRBD2 (5 bases each). This CDR3 is built from 16 residues. Germline loops: CDR1 SGHDT, CDR2 YYEEEE. V was shortened by 3 bases and J by 5 bases, with 17 bases between the two germline ends. The CDR3 region has the DNA TGTGCCAGCAGCTGGTTTGGGGCAACGGGAACCGGGGAGCTGTTTTTT. As protein: CASSWFGATGTGELFF. The full variable domain, in which reference TRBV5-6 and TRBJ2-2 provide the parts outside the CDR3, is DAGVTQSPTHLIKTRGQQVTLRCSPKSGHDTVSWYQQALGQGPQFIFQYYEEEERQRGNFPDRFSGHQFPNYSSELNVNALLLGDSALYLCASSWFGATGTGELFFGEGSRLTVL.

The chain joins TRBV6-1 to TRBJ2-7; D may be TRBD1 (6 bases). This CDR3 spans 14 amino acids. Germline assignment: CDR1 MNHNS and CDR2 SASEGT. Trimming cost V 6 bases and J 6 bases, with 18 bases left between them. The CDR3 is CASSSWSQQGEQYF. The CDR3, as DNA: TGTGCCAGCAGCTCCTGGTCCCAACAGGGCGAGCAGTACTTC.

The sample holds a few counts of this clonotype. The gene calls are TRBV18 and TRBJ2-5; 7 nucleotides agree with TRBD1. The length of the CDR3 is 15 residues. V gave up 3 bases and J gave up 5 bases; unmatched junction bases: 9. Germline CDR1 is KGHSH and CDR2 is LQKENI. The CDR3 nucleotides are TGTGCCAGCTCACCGCAGGGGGAGTTCTTTGAGACCCAGTACTTC. Its protein product is CASSPQGEFFETQYF.

The chain is built from TRBV11-2 and TRBJ2-1; TRBD1 matches 7 bases. This CDR3 is built from 17 residues. CDR1 and CDR2 (germline): SGHAT, FQNNGV. After removal of 3 bases from V and 8 bases from J, the junction contained 16 bases not matched to a gene. CDR3 sequence (DNA): TGTGCCAGCAGCTTCTCCCCAGGGGGTTATGAGGGTTATGAGCAGTTCTTC. Translation gives CASSFSPGGYEGYEQFF.

In this sample, this clonotype turned up many times. The V call is TRBV5-6, the J call TRBJ1-2; D gene unclear. CDR3 length: 11 residues. V lost 6 bases and J 8 bases, leaving 11 bases between the germline ends. Looked up from germline, CDR1 is SGHDT and CDR2 is YYEEEE. The CDR3 DNA sequence: TGTGCCAGCACCTCGCCGTTCGGCTACACCTTC. Encoded protein: CASTSPFGYTF. Together with reference TRBV5-6 and TRBJ1-2, the CDR3 gives the full variable domain: DAGVTQSPTHLIKTRGQQVTLRCSPKSGHDTVSWYQQALGQGPQFIFQYYEEEERQRGNFPDRFSGHQFPNYSSELNVNALLLGDSALYLCASTSPFGYTFGSGTRLTVV.

This clonotype was picked up a small number of times. V and J are TRBV5-5 and TRBJ2-3, with D unclear. The length of the CDR3 is 14 residues. Between the trimmed V and J ends, which lost 0 bases and 3 bases, there was a span of 8 bases. CDR1 is SGHKS, CDR2 YYEKEE, per germline (reference sequence). CDR3 bases: TGTGCCAGCAGCTTGGGTGGTTGGACAGATACGCAGTATTTT. Its protein is CASSLGGWTDTQYF.

The chain has TRBV7-2 and TRBJ2-1, with a possible D match to TRBD1 (6 bases). The CDR3 is made up of 16 amino acids. Per the germline V gene, CDR1 is SGHTA and CDR2 is FQGNSA. The V gene lost 2 bases and the J gene lost 4 bases, with 15 bases spanning the gap. CDR3 DNA: TGTGCCAGCAGCTTAAACCGGGACATGCCTTACAATGAGCAGTTCTTC. Translated: CASSLNRDMPYNEQFF.

This clonotype was seen a few times. The chain recombines TRBV18 with TRBJ2-5; D ambiguous. Trimming pared 2 bases from V and 3 bases from J, leaving 10 bases between. The CDR3 contains 14 residues. Germline CDR1 reads KGHSH; CDR2 reads LQKENI. The CDR3 bases are TGTGCCAGCTCACCAGTTGGGCAGAAAGAGACCCAGTACTTC. It specifies CASSPVGQKETQYF.

This chain connects TRBV9 to TRBJ2-2, with a possible D match to TRBD1 (6 bases). Looked up from germline, CDR1 is SGDLS and CDR2 is YYNGEE. The CDR3 extends over 15 amino acids. Trimming shortened V by 5 bases and J by 2 bases, and 13 bases separated the two germline ends. The CDR3 coding sequence is TGTGCCAGCAGGGAGAGAGGGGGAAACACCGGGGAGCTGTTTTTT. This encodes CASRERGGNTGELFF.

This clonotype was counted at least ten times. V usage is TRBV7-9 and J usage is TRBJ2-1; no clear D gene. The CDR3 runs 14 residues. Germline V gives CDR1 SEHNR, CDR2 FQNEAQ (reference sequence). V was shortened by 8 bases and J by 0 bases, with 11 bases between the two germline ends. CDR3 amino acids: CASVRSGSYNEQFF. The CDR3 region has the DNA TGTGCCAGCGTACGTTCGGGCTCCTACAATGAGCAGTTCTTC.

The chain links TRBV9 to TRBJ2-3; TRBD2 matches 10 bases. The CDR3 has 14 amino acids. The junction had 7 bases not matched to a gene; V was cut back by 6 bases and J by 6 bases. Germline assignment: CDR1 SGDLS and CDR2 YYNGEE. The CDR3 DNA follows: TGTGCCAGCACCGAGCGAGCGGGGGGGGATACGCAGTATTTT. It encodes CASTERAGGDTQYF.

The chain recombines TRBV20-1 with TRBJ2-3, with 13 positions matching TRBD2. This CDR3 is 16 amino acids long. V was clipped by 6 bases and J by 5 bases; unmatched bases: 11. The V gene's germline CDR1 is DFQATT and CDR2 SNEGSKA (reference sequence). CDR3 amino acids: CSADPLLAGGVDTQYF. The CDR3 region has the DNA TGCAGTGCCGACCCCCTACTAGCGGGGGGGGTAGATACGCAGTATTTT.

A few counts support this clonotype. The chain links TRBV20-1 to TRBJ2-1, with 10 bases lining up with TRBD2. CDR1 is DFQATT, CDR2 SNEGSKA, per germline (reference sequence). There are 14 residues in the CDR3. V was clipped by 3 bases and J by 4 bases; unmatched bases: 3. The CDR3 sequence: CSASGLADYNEQFF. CDR3 bases: TGCAGTGCTAGCGGACTAGCGGATTACAATGAGCAGTTCTTC.

The rearrangement links TRBV4-2 to TRBJ2-1; D unresolved. Germline V gives CDR1 LGHNA, CDR2 YNFKEQ. The CDR3 length is 15 residues. Trimming cost V 4 bases and J 4 bases, with 14 bases left between them. In nucleotides, the CDR3 is TGTGCCAGCAGCCCGGACCTGCATGGGTACAATGAGCAGTTCTTC. Its protein product is CASSPDLHGYNEQFF.